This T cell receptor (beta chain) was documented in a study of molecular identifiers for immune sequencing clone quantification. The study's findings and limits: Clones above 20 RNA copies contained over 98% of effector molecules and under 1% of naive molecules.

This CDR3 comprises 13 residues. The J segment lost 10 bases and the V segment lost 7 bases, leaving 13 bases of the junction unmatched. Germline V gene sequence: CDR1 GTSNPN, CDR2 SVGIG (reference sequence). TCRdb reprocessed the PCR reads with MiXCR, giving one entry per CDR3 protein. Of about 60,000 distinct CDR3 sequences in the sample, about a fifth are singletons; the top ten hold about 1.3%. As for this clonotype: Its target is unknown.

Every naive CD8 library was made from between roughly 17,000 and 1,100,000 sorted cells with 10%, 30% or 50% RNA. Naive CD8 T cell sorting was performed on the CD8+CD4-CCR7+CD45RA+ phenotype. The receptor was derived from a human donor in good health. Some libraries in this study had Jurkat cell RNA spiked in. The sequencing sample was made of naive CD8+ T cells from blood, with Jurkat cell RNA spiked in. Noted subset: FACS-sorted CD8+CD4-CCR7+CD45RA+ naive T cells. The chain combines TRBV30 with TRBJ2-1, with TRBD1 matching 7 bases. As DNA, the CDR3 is TGTGCCTCCCAAGAGACAGGGCCGGGGGAGCAGTTCTTC. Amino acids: CASQETGPGEQFF. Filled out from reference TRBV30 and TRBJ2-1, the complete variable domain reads SQTIHQWPATLVQPVGSPLSLECTVEGTSNPNLYWYRQAAGRGLQLLFYSVGIGQISSEVPQNLSASRPQDRQFILSSKKLLLSDSGFYLCASQETGPGEQFFGPGTRLTVL.